This entry lists 8 T cell receptor beta chains sequenced from one sample in a study of OX40 agonist ivuxolimab in advanced cancers. Using immunoSEQ multiplex PCR, the repertoire was profiled, and TCRdb retains in-frame clones only, with some absent. This table holds roughly 20,000 clones, 65% to 85% found once. The sample consisted of CD4+ or CD8+ T cells sorted from blood, taken in a trial of the OX40 agonist ivuxolimab. The receptors stem from an adult with an advanced solid tumor such as melanoma, head and neck, liver or kidney cancer.

The chain combines TRBV11-2 with TRBJ2-1, with a possible D match to TRBD1 (7 bases). The V gene's germline CDR1 is SGHAT and CDR2 FQNNGV. The CDR3 consists of 17 residues. Trimming took off 6 bases at V and 2 bases at J, with 20 bases between the two ends. The CDR3 reads CASRRRDSLEAYNEQFF. The DNA for the CDR3 is TGTGCCAGCAGACGGAGGGACAGCCTAGAGGCCTACAATGAGCAGTTCTTC. The whole variable domain, filled in from reference TRBV11-2 and TRBJ2-1, reads EAGVAQSPRYKIIEKRQSVAFWCNPISGHATLYWYQQILGQGPKLLIQFQNNGVVDDSQLPKDRFSAERLKGVDSTLKIQPAKLEDSAVYLCASRRRDSLEAYNEQFFGPGTRLTVL.

V and J are TRBV27 and TRBJ2-5; D remains ambiguous. This CDR3 spans 14 amino acids. From germline, CDR1 is MNHEY and CDR2 SMNVEV (reference sequence). V lost 0 bases and J 0 bases, leaving 5 bases between the germline ends. This CDR3 is CASSLSWNQETQYF. CDR3 sequence (DNA): TGTGCCAGCAGTTTATCTTGGAACCAAGAGACCCAGTACTTC.

The V and J genes are TRBV4-2 and TRBJ2-1, with no clear D. The V gene lost 0 bases and the J gene lost 0 bases, with 6 bases spanning the gap. The germline gives CDR1 LGHNA, CDR2 YNFKEQ. CDR3 length equals 15 residues. The CDR3 DNA reads as TGTGCCAGCAGCCAAGACTGGGTCTCCTACAATGAGCAGTTCTTC. Translated: CASSQDWVSYNEQFF.

The chain joins TRBV2 to TRBJ2-7; TRBD2 aligns across 10 bases. This CDR3 comprises 14 residues. CDR1 SNHLY and CDR2 FYNNEI come from the germline V gene. J gave up 5 bases and V 7 bases, and 8 bases lay outside the gene matches. The CDR3 sequence: CASKAGGPANEQYF. CDR3 nucleotide sequence: TGTGCCAGCAAAGCGGGAGGGCCCGCCAACGAGCAGTACTTC.

The genes are TRBV6-1 and TRBJ1-2; D is perhaps TRBD1 (5 bases). Germline loops: CDR1 MNHNS, CDR2 SASEGT. Trimming shortened V by 0 bases and J by 9 bases, and 8 bases separated the two germline ends. CDR3 size: 12 residues. CDR3 DNA sequence: TGTGCCAGCAGTGAAGCAGGGGCGCGCTACACCTTC. The encoded protein is CASSEAGARYTF.

The table lists this clone with a count of one. The CDR3 here is CASSGGLAANEQFF. CDR3 DNA sequence: TGCGCCAGCAGCGGTGGACTAGCGGCTAATGAGCAGTTCTTC. V usage is TRBV5-1 and J usage is TRBJ2-1; 10 bases are shared with TRBD2. V lost 4 bases and J lost 7; bases outside the gene matches: 5. The CDR3 runs to 14 residues. Per germline, CDR1 SGHRS and CDR2 YFSETQ.

This chain uses TRBV5-4 with TRBJ2-7; no definite D call. Germline CDR1 is SGHNT and CDR2 is YYREEE (reference sequence). This CDR3 region has 19 residues. V was clipped by 0 bases and J by 5 bases, with 27 bases between them. The CDR3 spells CASSLDEKTCPDVTNEQYF. The CDR3 region has the DNA TGTGCCAGCAGCTTGGACGAGAAGACCTGCCCTGATGTTACTAACGAGCAGTACTTC. Variable domain in full (rest from reference TRBV5-4 and TRBJ2-7): ETGVTQSPTHLIKTRGQQVTLRCSSQSGHNTVSWYQQALGQGPQFIFQYYREEENGRGNFPPRFSGLQFPNYSSELNVNALELDDSALYLCASSLDEKTCPDVTNEQYFGPGTRLTVT.

DNA of the CDR3: TGTGCCTGGAGTGTACGTTCAGGGGGGGTAAACATTCAGTACTTC. Protein: CAWSVRSGGVNIQYF. The rearrangement joins TRBV30 to TRBJ2-4; the D gene could be TRBD1 or TRBD2 (7 bases each). The CDR3 length is 15 residues. Between the trimmed V and J ends, which lost 0 bases and 6 bases, there was a span of 15 bases. CDR1 and CDR2 from the germline V gene are GTSNPN and SVGIG (reference sequence).